Detailed here is one T cell receptor (beta chain). The antigen is not known. This sample was taken from a study of graft-versus-host responses after intestinal transplantation. Study-level background: After anti-thymocyte globulin induction, recipients took tacrolimus and steroids for approximately three years.

Produced via immunoSEQ multiplex PCR; TCRdb's table is partial and in-frame only. The table shows tens of thousands of clones, with 89% occurring only once. Germline loops: CDR1 LNHDA, CDR2 SQIVND (reference sequence). Between the trimmed V and J ends, which lost 8 bases and 7 bases, there was a span of 17 bases. CDR3 length: 14 residues. Findings and caveats of the study: Circulating GvH clone levels at their peak were associated with HvG declines (early post-transplant). GvH clones detected in recipient marrow included some appearing first in ileum or blood.

Lymphocytes from graft epithelium and lamina propria were isolated. The receptor comes from a human patient who received an intestinal transplant, so some T cells may come from the graft donor. Specimen: ileum tissue, collected 350 to 400 days after transplant. V is TRBV19 and J is TRBJ1-4; weak D call: TRBD1 (5 bases). CDR3 coding DNA: TGTGCCAGTTCCCCGACAGCCGGTCTTGAAAAACTGTTTTTT. Translated: CASSPTAGLEKLFF. The full variable domain, with the rest looked up from reference TRBV19 and TRBJ1-4, is DGGITQSPKYLFRKEGQNVTLSCEQNLNHDAMYWYRQDPGQGLRLIYYSQIVNDFQKGDIAEGYSVSREKKESFPLTVTSAQKNPTAFYLCASSPTAGLEKLFFGSGTQLSVL.